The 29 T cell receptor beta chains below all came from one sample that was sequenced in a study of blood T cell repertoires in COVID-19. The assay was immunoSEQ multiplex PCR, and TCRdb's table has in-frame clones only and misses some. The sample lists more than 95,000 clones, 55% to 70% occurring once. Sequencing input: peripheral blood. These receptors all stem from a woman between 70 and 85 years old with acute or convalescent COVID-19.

CDR3 DNA sequence: TGTGCCATCAGGACAGGGGCGGACACTGAAGCTTTCTTT. Translation gives CAIRTGADTEAFF. The rearrangement joins TRBV10-3 to TRBJ1-1; 8 nucleotides line up with TRBD1. The CDR3 length is 13 residues. The V and J ends lost 6 bases and 3 bases, in that order; junction bases with no gene match: 3. Germline CDR1 is ENHRY and CDR2 is SYGVKD.

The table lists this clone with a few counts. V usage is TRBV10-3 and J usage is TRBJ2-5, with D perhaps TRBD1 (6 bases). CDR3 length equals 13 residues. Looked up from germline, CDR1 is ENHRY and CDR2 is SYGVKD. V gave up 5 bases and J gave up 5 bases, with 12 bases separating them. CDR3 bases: TGTGCCATCAGTCAAACAGGGTGGGAGACCCAGTACTTC. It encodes CAISQTGWETQYF.

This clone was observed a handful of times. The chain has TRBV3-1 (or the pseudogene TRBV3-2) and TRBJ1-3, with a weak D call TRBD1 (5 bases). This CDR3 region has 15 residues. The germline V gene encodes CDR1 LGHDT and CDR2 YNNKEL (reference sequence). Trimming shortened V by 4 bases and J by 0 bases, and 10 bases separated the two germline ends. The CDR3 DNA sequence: TGTGCCAGCAGCCCCAGGGATCTCTCTGGAAACACCATATATTTT. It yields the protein CASSPRDLSGNTIYF.

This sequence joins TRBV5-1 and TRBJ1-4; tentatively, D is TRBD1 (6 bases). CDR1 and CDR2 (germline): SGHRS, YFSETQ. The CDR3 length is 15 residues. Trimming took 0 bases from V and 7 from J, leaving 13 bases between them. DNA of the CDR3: TGCGCCAGCAGCTTGGGATACAGGGAGGGTGAAAAACTGTTTTTT. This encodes CASSLGYREGEKLFF.

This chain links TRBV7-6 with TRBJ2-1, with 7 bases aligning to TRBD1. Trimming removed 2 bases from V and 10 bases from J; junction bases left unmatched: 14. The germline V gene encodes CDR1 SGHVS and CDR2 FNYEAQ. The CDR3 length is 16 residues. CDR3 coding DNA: TGTGCCAGCAGCTTACGTCCCACAGGGGCTCAAGTGGAGCAGTTCTTC. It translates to CASSLRPTGAQVEQFF.

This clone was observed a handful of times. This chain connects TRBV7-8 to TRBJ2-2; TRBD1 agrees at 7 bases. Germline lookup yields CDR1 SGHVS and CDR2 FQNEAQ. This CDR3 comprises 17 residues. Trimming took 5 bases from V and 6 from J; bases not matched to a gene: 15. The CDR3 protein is CASSPLTGSRSPGELFF. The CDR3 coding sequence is TGTGCCAGCAGCCCCCTGACAGGGTCCCGGAGTCCCGGGGAGCTGTTTTTT.

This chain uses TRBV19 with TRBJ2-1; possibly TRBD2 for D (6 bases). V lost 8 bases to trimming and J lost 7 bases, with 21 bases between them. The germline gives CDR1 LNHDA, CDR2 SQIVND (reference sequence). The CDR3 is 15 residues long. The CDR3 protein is CASSTSGYYKNEQFF. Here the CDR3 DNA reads TGTGCCAGTTCCACCAGCGGGTACTACAAGAATGAGCAGTTCTTC.

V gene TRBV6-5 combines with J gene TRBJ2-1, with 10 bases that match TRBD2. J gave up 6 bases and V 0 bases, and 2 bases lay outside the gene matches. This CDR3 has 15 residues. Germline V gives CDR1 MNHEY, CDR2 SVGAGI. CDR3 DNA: TGTGCCAGCAGTTACTCGAGCGGGAGGGGCAATGAGCAGTTCTTC. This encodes CASSYSSGRGNEQFF.

The chain's CDR3 is CASSLASGSGEQYF. The CDR3 DNA reads TGTGCCAGCAGCTTAGCTAGCGGGAGCGGGGAGCAGTACTTC. This chain connects TRBV7-9 to TRBJ2-7; 9 nucleotides match TRBD2. With V trimmed by 0 bases and J by 7 bases, 4 bases remained unmatched. The V gene's germline CDR1 is SEHNR and CDR2 FQNEAQ (reference sequence). The CDR3 sequence is 14 residues long.

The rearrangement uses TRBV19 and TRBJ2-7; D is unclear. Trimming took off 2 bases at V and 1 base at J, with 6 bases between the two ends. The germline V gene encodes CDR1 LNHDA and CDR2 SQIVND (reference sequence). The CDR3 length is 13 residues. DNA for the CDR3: TGTGCCAGTAGTATATCTAGGTCCTACGAGCAGTACTTC. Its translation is CASSISRSYEQYF. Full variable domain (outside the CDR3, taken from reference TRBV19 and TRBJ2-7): DGGITQSPKYLFRKEGQNVTLSCEQNLNHDAMYWYRQDPGQGLRLIYYSQIVNDFQKGDIAEGYSVSREKKESFPLTVTSAQKNPTAFYLCASSISRSYEQYFGPGTRLTVT.

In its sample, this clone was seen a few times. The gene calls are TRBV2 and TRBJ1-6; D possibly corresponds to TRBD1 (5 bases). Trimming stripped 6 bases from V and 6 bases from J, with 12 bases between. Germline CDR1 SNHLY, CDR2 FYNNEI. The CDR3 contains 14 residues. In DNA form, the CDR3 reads TGTGCCAGCAGGACCAGGGTATCTAATTCACCCCTCCACTTT. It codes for CASRTRVSNSPLHF.

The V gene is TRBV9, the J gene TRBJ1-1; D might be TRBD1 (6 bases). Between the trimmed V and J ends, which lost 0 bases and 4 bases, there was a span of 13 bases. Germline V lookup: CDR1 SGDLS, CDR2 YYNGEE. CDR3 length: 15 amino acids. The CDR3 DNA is TGTGCCAGCAGCGTAGCTCCCACAGGGTCCACTGAAGCTTTCTTT. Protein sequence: CASSVAPTGSTEAFF.

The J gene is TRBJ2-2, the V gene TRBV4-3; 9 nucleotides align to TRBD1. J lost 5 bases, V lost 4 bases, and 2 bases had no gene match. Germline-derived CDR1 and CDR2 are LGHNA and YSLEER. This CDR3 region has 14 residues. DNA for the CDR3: TGCGCCAGCAGCCCGGGACAGGGAACCGGGGAGCTGTTTTTT. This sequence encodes CASSPGQGTGELFF.

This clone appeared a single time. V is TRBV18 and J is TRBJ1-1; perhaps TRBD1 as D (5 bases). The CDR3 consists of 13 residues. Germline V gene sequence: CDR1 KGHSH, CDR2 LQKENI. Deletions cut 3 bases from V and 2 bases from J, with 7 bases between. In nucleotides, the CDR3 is TGTGCCAGCTCACCGACAGCAAACACTGAAGCTTTCTTT. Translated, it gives CASSPTANTEAFF.

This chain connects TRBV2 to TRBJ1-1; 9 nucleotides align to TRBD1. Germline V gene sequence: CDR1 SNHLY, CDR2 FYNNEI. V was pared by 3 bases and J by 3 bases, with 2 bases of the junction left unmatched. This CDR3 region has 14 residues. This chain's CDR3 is CASSDRTGDTEAFF. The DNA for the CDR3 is TGTGCCAGCAGTGATCGGACAGGGGACACTGAAGCTTTCTTT.

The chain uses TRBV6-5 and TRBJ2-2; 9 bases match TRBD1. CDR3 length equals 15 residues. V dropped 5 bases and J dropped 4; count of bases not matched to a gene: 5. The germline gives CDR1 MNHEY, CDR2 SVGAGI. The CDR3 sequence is CASSRDRVSTGELFF. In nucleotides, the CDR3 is TGTGCCAGCAGTAGGGACAGGGTCAGCACCGGGGAGCTGTTTTTT.

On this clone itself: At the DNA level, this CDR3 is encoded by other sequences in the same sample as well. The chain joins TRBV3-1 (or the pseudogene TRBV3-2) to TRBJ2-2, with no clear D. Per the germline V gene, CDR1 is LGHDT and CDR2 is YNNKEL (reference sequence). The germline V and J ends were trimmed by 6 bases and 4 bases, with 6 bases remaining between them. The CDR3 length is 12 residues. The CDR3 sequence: CASSHSTGELFF. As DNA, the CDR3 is TGTGCCAGCAGTCACTCCACCGGGGAGCTGTTTTTT.

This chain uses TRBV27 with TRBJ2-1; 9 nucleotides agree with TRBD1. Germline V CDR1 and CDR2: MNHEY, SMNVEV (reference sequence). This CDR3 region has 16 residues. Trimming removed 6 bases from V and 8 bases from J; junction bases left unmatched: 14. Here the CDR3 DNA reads TGTGCCAGCAGCACAACCACCGGGACAGGGCTTCATGAGCAGTTCTTC. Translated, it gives CASSTTTGTGLHEQFF.

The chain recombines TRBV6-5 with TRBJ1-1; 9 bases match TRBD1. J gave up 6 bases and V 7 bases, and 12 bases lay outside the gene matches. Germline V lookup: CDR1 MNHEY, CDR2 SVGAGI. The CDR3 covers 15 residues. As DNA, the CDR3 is TGTGCCAGCAAAATGGGGACAGGGAGGTCGGCTGAAGCTTTCTTT. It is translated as CASKMGTGRSAEAFF.

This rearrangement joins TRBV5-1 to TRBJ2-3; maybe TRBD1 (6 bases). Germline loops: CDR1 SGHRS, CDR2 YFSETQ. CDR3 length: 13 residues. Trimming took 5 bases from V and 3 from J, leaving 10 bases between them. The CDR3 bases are TGCGCCAGCAGGCCAACAGGGACAGATACGCAGTATTTT. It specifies CASRPTGTDTQYF.

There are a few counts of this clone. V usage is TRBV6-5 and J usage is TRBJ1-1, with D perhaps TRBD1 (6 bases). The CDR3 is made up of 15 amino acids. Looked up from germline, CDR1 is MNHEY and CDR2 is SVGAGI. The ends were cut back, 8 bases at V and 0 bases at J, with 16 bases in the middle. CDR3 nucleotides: TGTGCCAGCCTTATGGAGGGGGGGGTGAACACTGAAGCTTTCTTT. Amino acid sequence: CASLMEGGVNTEAFF.

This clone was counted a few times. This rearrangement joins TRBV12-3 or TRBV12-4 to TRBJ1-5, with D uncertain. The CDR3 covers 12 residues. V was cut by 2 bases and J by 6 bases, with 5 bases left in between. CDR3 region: CASSLWSQPQHF. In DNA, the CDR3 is TGTGCCAGCAGTTTATGGAGTCAGCCCCAGCATTTT.

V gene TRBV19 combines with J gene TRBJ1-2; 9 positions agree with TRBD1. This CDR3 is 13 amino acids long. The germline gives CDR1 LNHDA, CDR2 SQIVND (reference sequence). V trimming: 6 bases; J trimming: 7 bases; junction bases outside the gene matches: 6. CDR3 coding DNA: TGTGCCAGTAGCCCTAGGACAGGGGTTGGCTACACCTTC. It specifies CASSPRTGVGYTF. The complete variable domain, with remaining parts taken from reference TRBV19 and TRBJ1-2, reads DGGITQSPKYLFRKEGQNVTLSCEQNLNHDAMYWYRQDPGQGLRLIYYSQIVNDFQKGDIAEGYSVSREKKESFPLTVTSAQKNPTAFYLCASSPRTGVGYTFGSGTRLTVV.

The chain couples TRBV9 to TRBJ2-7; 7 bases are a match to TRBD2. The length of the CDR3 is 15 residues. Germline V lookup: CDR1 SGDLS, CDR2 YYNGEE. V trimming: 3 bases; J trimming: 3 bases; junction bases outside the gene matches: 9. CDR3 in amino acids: CASSGTTGGLYEQYF. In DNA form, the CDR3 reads TGTGCCAGCAGCGGAACGACGGGGGGACTCTACGAGCAGTACTTC.

The CDR3 DNA sequence: TGTGCTAGTGCCACGGACAGGGGGCTATACGAGCAGTACTTC. Translated: CASATDRGLYEQYF. The chain joins TRBV12-5 to TRBJ2-7; TRBD1 agrees at 11 bases. This CDR3 comprises 14 residues. Germline V gene data show CDR1 as LGHNT and CDR2 as FRNRAP. Germline trimming cut 7 bases from V and 4 bases from J; bases unmatched to any gene: 6.

The CDR3 loop reads CASSEAGRRFTF. The CDR3 DNA sequence: TGTGCCAGCAGTGAAGCGGGCAGAAGATTCACCTTC. V usage is TRBV6-1 and J usage is TRBJ1-2; unclear D gene. Deletions cut 0 bases from V and 13 bases from J, with 12 bases between. Germline lookup yields CDR1 MNHNS and CDR2 SASEGT. This CDR3 is built from 12 residues.

CDR3: CASSGLAQETQYF. Here the CDR3 DNA reads TGTGCCAGCAGTGGACTGGCCCAAGAGACCCAGTACTTC. V and J are TRBV2 and TRBJ2-5; D unclear. V was pared by 4 bases and J by 1 base, with 7 bases between. This CDR3 spans 13 amino acids. The germline V gene encodes CDR1 SNHLY and CDR2 FYNNEI.

CDR3 nucleotide sequence: TGCAGTGCTAGAGATCTCGGCGAGCAGTACTTC. Translating gives CSARDLGEQYF. The chain has TRBV20-1 and TRBJ2-7, with D unresolved. This CDR3 region has 11 residues. Trimming took 0 bases from V and 6 from J, leaving 6 bases between them. In germline, CDR1 is DFQATT, CDR2 SNEGSKA (reference sequence).

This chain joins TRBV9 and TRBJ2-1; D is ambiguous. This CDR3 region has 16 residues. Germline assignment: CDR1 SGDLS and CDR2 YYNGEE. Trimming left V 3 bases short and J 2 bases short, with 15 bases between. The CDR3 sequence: CASSAPPGNPYNEQFF. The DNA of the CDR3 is TGTGCCAGCAGCGCGCCCCCAGGAAACCCCTACAATGAGCAGTTCTTC.